This TCR beta chain was sequenced in a study of neoadjuvant anti-PD-1 for oral cavity cancer. Time point in this sample: after neoadjuvant nivolumab, at surgical resection. Patients had HPV-negative, locally advanced oral cavity squamous cell carcinoma. Details on this clone: Its antigen is still unknown.

Study results and limitations: Each response group had just three patients in TCR analyses.

Assay used: immunoSEQ multiplex PCR; TCRdb lists only in-frame clones, some missing. The data contain tens of thousands of clones, 26% of them singletons. The CDR3 spans 15 residues. V lost 6 bases and J lost 4, with 18 bases in between. The V gene's germline CDR1 is MRHNA and CDR2 SNTAGT. Sequencing was performed on tumor tissue, taken after nivolumab (anti-PD-1) treatment. This sequence originates from a person aged 35 to 85 with oral cavity squamous cell carcinoma. The genes are TRBV6-4 and TRBJ1-2; D remains ambiguous. The CDR3 protein is CASRTRASRGYGYTF. Written as DNA, the CDR3 is TGTGCCAGCAGAACCCGGGCCTCCCGGGGCTATGGCTACACCTTC.